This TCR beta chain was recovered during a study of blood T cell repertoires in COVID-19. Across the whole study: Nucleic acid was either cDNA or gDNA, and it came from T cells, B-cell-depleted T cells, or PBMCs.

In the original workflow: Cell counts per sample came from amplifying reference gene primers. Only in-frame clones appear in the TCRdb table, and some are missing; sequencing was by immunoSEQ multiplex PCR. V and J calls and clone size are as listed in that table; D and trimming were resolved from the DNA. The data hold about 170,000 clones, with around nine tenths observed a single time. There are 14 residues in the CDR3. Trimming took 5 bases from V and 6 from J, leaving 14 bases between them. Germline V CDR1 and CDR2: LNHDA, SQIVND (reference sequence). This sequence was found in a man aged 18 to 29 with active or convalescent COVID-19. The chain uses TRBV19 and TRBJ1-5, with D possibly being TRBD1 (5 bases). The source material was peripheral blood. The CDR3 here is CASSLQGIRQPQHF. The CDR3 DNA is TGTGCCAGTAGTCTTCAGGGAATCCGTCAGCCCCAGCATTTT.